Listed below are T cell receptor beta chains from one sample, sequenced in a study of control samples from healthy donors and cancer patients. Clones were sequenced by immunoSEQ multiplex PCR, and TCRdb holds only the in-frame ones, with some missing. The sample has approximately 140,000 clones; around nine tenths are singletons. Input material: blood. The receptors come from a woman aged 25 to 39 in good health. CDR3s include the opening cysteine and the closing phenylalanine or tryptophan. D genes are given only for firm matches. Clone sizes are given selectively: once, few, many, or a class where the clone is expanded.

cdr3_nt	cdr3_aa	d_call	v_call	j_call	clone_size
TGTGCCAGTAGTATTGATTTCCTCTCCTACGAGCAGTACTTC	CASSIDFLSYEQYF	NA	TRBV19	TRBJ2-7	NA
TGTGCCAGCAGTTCCCGGGAGGACAGCCTTATCACTGAAGCTTTCTTT	CASSSREDSLITEAFF	NA	TRBV28	TRBJ1-1	NA
TGTGCCAGCAGCCAACCTAGTCCCCGGGGGGAGACCCAGTACTTC	CASSQPSPRGETQYF	NA	TRBV3-1/TRBV3-2	TRBJ2-5	once
TGTGCTAGTGGTCCCTCCGGGACTAGCGGGTACAATGAGCAGTTCTTC	CASGPSGTSGYNEQFF	TRBD2	TRBV12-5	TRBJ2-1	NA
TGTGCCAGTAGTACCGGACAGGGCGAAGCTTTCTTT	CASSTGQGEAFF	TRBD1	TRBV19	TRBJ1-1	NA
TGCGCCAGCAGCGGAGGACAGGTTAACTATGGCTACACCTTC	CASSGGQVNYGYTF	TRBD1	TRBV5-1	TRBJ1-2	once
TGTGCCACCAGTGCCGTACAGGGATTAATAAACAAGAACACTGAAGCTTTCTTT	CATSAVQGLINKNTEAFF	NA	TRBV24-1	TRBJ1-1	NA
TGTGCCACCAGTGATGGGCTAACGGATCAGCCCCAGCATTTT	CATSDGLTDQPQHF	NA	TRBV24-1	TRBJ1-5	NA
TGTGCCAGCAGTAAACAAGATAACATTCAGTACTTC	CASSKQDNIQYF	NA	TRBV6-2/TRBV6-3	TRBJ2-4	NA
TGTGCCAGCAGCATGGGACTAGCGGGAGGGTCGGGGGAGACCCAGTACTTC	CASSMGLAGGSGETQYF	TRBD2	TRBV11-3	TRBJ2-5	NA
TGTGCCATCAGTGAGTCGAGCCAGGGGATTTATGGCTACACCTTC	CAISESSQGIYGYTF	NA	TRBV10-3	TRBJ1-2	NA
TGTGCCAGCAGTTTGGTCACAGGAGATGAAGCTTTCTTT	CASSLVTGDEAFF	NA	TRBV12-3/TRBV12-4	TRBJ1-1	NA
TGTGCCAGCGTAGTGGCGGGGAACACCCTTAACTATGGCTACACCTTC	CASVVAGNTLNYGYTF	NA	TRBV28	TRBJ1-2	NA
TGTGCCAGCAGCGTATTGACTGAAGCTTTCTTT	CASSVLTEAFF	NA	TRBV2	TRBJ1-1	NA
TGTGCCAGCAGTTACTGGGGGGGCACTGAAGCTTTCTTT	CASSYWGGTEAFF	NA	TRBV6-6	TRBJ1-1	NA
TGTGCCAGCAGCTTCGGGACAGGTGAAAAACTGTTTTTT	CASSFGTGEKLFF	TRBD1	TRBV5-6	TRBJ1-4	NA
TGTGCCAGCAGTGCACTAGCGGGTCTACTGTTTTTT	CASSALAGLLFF	NA	TRBV2	TRBJ1-4	NA
TGTGCCTGGAGGGTGGGAGGATCAGAGACCCAGTACTTC	CAWRVGGSETQYF	NA	TRBV30	TRBJ2-5	NA
TGCAGCGTTGAAGCTACTAGCGGGAGTCAAGATACGCAGTATTTT	CSVEATSGSQDTQYF	TRBD2	TRBV29-1	TRBJ2-3	NA
TGTGCCAGCAGCACAGGTCTCTCCTACGAGCAGTACTTC	CASSTGLSYEQYF	NA	TRBV11-3	TRBJ2-7	NA
TGCAGTGCTTTTGGAACGGGCGAGCAGTACTTC	CSAFGTGEQYF	NA	TRBV20-1	TRBJ2-7	NA
TGTGCCACCAGCAGAGATCGCAGGGGCATCGACGAGCAGTACTTC	CATSRDRRGIDEQYF	NA	TRBV15	TRBJ2-7	NA
TGCGCCAGCAGCTTGGGGTCTAGCGGGAGCGGGGAGCAGTACTTC	CASSLGSSGSGEQYF	TRBD2	TRBV5-1	TRBJ2-7	NA
TGCGCCAGCAGCTTGGTATCGGCCTCCCAAGAGACCCAGTACTTC	CASSLVSASQETQYF	NA	TRBV5-1	TRBJ2-5	NA
TGTGCCAGCAGTTACCGGGACAGGAGGTCCTACGAGCAGTACTTC	CASSYRDRRSYEQYF	TRBD1	TRBV6-5	TRBJ2-7	NA
TGTGCCAGCTCACGACTACCGTTCTCCTACGAGCAGTACTTC	CASSRLPFSYEQYF	NA	TRBV18	TRBJ2-7	NA
TGTGCCAGCTCACCAACCCGGACAGAGAACACTGAAGCTTTCTTT	CASSPTRTENTEAFF	NA	TRBV18	TRBJ1-1	NA
TGTGCCAGCAGCCTCCGCGACAGGGTGTCTGGCTACACCTTC	CASSLRDRVSGYTF	TRBD1	TRBV3-1/TRBV3-2	TRBJ1-2	NA
TGTGCCAGCAGCCAAGGTTCGGGGGCCAATGAGCAGTTCTTC	CASSQGSGANEQFF	NA	TRBV3-1/TRBV3-2	TRBJ2-1	once
TGTGCCAGCAGTCCCCGAGACAGGGGGTACAATGAGCAGTTCTTC	CASSPRDRGYNEQFF	TRBD1	TRBV27	TRBJ2-1	NA
TGTGCCACCAGTGATCCGGGACAGGGGGCGTACTTC	CATSDPGQGAYF	TRBD1	TRBV24-1	TRBJ2-7	NA
TGTGCCAGCAGTTACTCAAGGGACGGCGGGGGTTCACCCCTCCACTTT	CASSYSRDGGGSPLHF	NA	TRBV6-5	TRBJ1-6	NA
TGTGCCAGCAGGGGACAGGGTAATGAAAAACTGTTTTTT	CASRGQGNEKLFF	TRBD1	TRBV6-5	TRBJ1-4	once
TGCCTGACAGGGTTAGGGGCTGAAGCTTTCTTT	CLTGLGAEAFF	TRBD1	TRBV20-1	TRBJ1-1	NA
TGTGCCAGCAGCTTAGGCAGGCAGGGGGCGAGGTCACCCCTCCACTTT	CASSLGRQGARSPLHF	TRBD1	TRBV13	TRBJ1-6	once
TGTGCCTGGAGTATGAATACCGGGGGCTATGGCTACACCTTC	CAWSMNTGGYGYTF	NA	TRBV30	TRBJ1-2	NA
TGTGCCAGCAGCTTCAGGGGTTTATCGCAGTATTTT	CASSFRGLSQYF	NA	TRBV4-2	TRBJ2-3	NA
TGTGCCAGCAGCCCCTCGGGCGGACTAGCGGACACCTACGAGCAGTACTTC	CASSPSGGLADTYEQYF	TRBD2	TRBV4-2	TRBJ2-7	NA
TGCAGCGTTGATACAGGGCAGGGGGTAGATTATGGCTACACCTTC	CSVDTGQGVDYGYTF	TRBD1	TRBV29-1	TRBJ1-2	NA
TGTGCCAGCAGCTTACGGAGCTGGGGCTACACCTTC	CASSLRSWGYTF	NA	TRBV7-8	TRBJ1-2	NA
TGCGCCAGCAGCTTGGCCGTCGGTTACTCCTACAATGAGCAGTTCTTC	CASSLAVGYSYNEQFF	NA	TRBV5-1	TRBJ2-1	once
TGTGCCAGCAGAGCCGGAGGGGGGGAAGCTTTCTTT	CASRAGGGEAFF	NA	TRBV6-5	TRBJ1-1	once
TGCGCCAGCAGCCCAGGCCTCACAGGGATTGATGAGCAGTTCTTC	CASSPGLTGIDEQFF	NA	TRBV5-1	TRBJ2-1	NA
TGTGCCAGCAGCCCCTTGGGGGGGGGTAATGAAAAACTGTTTTTT	CASSPLGGGNEKLFF	NA	TRBV14	TRBJ1-4	NA
TGTGCCAGTAGTATCCTTCGAACCGGGACAGGGGAAGTAGAGACCCAGTACTTC	CASSILRTGTGEVETQYF	TRBD1	TRBV19	TRBJ2-5	NA
TGTGCCAGCAGAGCGAAGGTCCCAACCGGGGAGCTGTTTTTT	CASRAKVPTGELFF	NA	TRBV7-2	TRBJ2-2	NA
TGTGCCAGCAGTGTGGGTAGCGGGTACGAGCAGTACTTC	CASSVGSGYEQYF	TRBD2	TRBV2	TRBJ2-7	NA
TGTGCCAGCAGCCGGGACTTCACAGATACGCAGTATTTT	CASSRDFTDTQYF	NA	TRBV6-5	TRBJ2-3	NA
TGTGCCATCAGTGAGGACGGTGCCTACAATGAGCAGTTCTTC	CAISEDGAYNEQFF	NA	TRBV10-3	TRBJ2-1	NA
TGTGCCAGCAGCTTGGCTAGGGTCGAGCAGTACTTC	CASSLARVEQYF	NA	TRBV5-4	TRBJ2-7	NA
TGTGCCAGCAGCTTTCAGGGGCGGGATGAAAAACTGTTTTTT	CASSFQGRDEKLFF	NA	TRBV7-8	TRBJ1-4	NA